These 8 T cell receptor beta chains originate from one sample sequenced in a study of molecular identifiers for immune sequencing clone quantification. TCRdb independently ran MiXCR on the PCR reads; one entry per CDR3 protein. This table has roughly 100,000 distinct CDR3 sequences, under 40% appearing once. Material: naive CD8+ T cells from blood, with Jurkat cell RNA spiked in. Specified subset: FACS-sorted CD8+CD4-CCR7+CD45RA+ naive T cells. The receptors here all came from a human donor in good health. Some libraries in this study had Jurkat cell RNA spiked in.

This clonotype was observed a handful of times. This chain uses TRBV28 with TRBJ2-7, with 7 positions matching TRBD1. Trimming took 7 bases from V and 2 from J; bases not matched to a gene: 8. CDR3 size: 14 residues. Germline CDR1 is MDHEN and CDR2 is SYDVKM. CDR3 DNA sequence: TGTGCCAGCACGACAGGGCCCCTCACCTACGAGCAGTACTTC. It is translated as CASTTGPLTYEQYF. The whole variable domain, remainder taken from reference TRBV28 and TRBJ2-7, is DVKVTQSSRYLVKRTGEKVFLECVQDMDHENMFWYRQDPGLGLRLIYFSYDVKMKEKGDIPEGYSVSREKKERFSLILESASTNQTSMYLCASTTGPLTYEQYFGPGTRLTVT.

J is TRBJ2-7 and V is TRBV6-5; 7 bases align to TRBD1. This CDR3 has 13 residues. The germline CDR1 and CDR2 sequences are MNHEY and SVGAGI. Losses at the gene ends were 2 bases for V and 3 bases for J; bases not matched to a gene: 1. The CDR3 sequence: CASSYGTVYEQYF. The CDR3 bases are TGTGCCAGCAGTTACGGGACAGTCTACGAGCAGTACTTC.

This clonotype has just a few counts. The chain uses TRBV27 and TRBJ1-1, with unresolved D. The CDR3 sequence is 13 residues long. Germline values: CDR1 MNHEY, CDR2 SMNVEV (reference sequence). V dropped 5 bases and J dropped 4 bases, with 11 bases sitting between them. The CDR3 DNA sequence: TGTGCCAGCAGTGGCAGAAGCCTCACTGAAGCTTTCTTT. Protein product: CASSGRSLTEAFF.

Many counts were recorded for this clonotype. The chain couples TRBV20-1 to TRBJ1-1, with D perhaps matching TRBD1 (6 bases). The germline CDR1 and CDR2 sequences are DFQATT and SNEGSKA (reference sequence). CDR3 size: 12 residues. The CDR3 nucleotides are TGCAGCCCGGACAGAGGATATACTGAAGCTTTCTTT. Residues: CSPDRGYTEAFF.

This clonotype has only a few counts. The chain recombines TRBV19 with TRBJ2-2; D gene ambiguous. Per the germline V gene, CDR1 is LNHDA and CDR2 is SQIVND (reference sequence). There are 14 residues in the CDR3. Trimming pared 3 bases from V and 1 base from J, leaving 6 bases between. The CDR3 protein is CASSIWENTGELFF. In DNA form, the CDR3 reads TGTGCCAGTAGTATTTGGGAGAACACCGGGGAGCTGTTTTTT.

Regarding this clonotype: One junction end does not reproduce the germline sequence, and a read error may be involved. Written as DNA, the CDR3 is TGTGCCAGCAGTCCCGGACTAGCGGGAGGGGGCACAGATGCGCAGTATTTT. This encodes CASSPGLAGGGTDAQYF. The rearrangement links TRBV28 to TRBJ2-3; 15 bases are shared with TRBD2. This CDR3 is built from 17 residues. Germline V gene sequence: CDR1 MDHEN, CDR2 SYDVKM.

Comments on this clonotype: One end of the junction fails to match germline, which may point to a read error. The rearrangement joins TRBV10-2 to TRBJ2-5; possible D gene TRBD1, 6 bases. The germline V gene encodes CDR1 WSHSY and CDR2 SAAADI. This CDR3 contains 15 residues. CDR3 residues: CASSDPGQYQETQHF. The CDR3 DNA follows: TGCGCCAGCAGTGACCCCGGACAGTACCAAGAGACCCAGCACTTC.

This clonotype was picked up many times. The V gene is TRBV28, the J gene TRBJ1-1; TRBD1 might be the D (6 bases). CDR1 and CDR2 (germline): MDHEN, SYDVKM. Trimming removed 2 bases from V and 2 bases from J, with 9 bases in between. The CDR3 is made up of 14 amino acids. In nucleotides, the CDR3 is TGTGCCAGCAGTTTAGCACAGGGAAACACTGAAGCTTTCTTT. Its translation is CASSLAQGNTEAFF.